This T cell receptor beta chain was found in a study of T cells in localized non-small cell lung cancer. General study findings and limits: Across samples, adjacent lung featured a median roughly 60 of the top 100 tumor clones. Without multi-region sequencing, intratumor heterogeneity could not be excluded. Of the tissues analyzed, uninvolved adjacent lung showed maximal T cell clonality, greater than tumor.

A word on this clone: The antigen is not known.

The trim removed 8 bases at V and 4 bases at J, leaving 5 bases unmatched. The CDR3 runs to 15 residues. CDR1 is SNHLY, CDR2 FYNNEI, per germline. The assay was immunoSEQ multiplex PCR, and TCRdb's table has in-frame clones only and misses some. This table has some 22,000 clones, over 75% appearing once. The sequenced sample was peripheral blood, obtained before any cancer treatment. The TCR originated in a male donor aged 60 or over with stage I squamous cell lung carcinoma. V usage is TRBV2 and J usage is TRBJ2-5; 15 bases are a match to TRBD2. CDR3 sequence: CASGLGLAGGETQYF. The CDR3 DNA reads TGTGCCAGCGGGTTGGGACTAGCGGGAGGAGAGACCCAGTACTTC.